This is a list of T cell receptor beta chains from one sample in a study of identical twins. TCRdb reprocessed the 5' RACE reads with MiXCR, giving one entry per CDR3 protein. The sample lists hundreds of thousands of distinct CDR3 sequences, more than 9% occurring once. The same specimen was also included in a second study, on yellow fever vaccine responses in identical twins.

What was sequenced was PBMCs. The receptor source for this set is a young woman in good health. CDR3s include the opening cysteine and the closing phenylalanine or tryptophan. The D gene is left open where the match is weak. Not all rows give a size; the values are once, few, many and, for expanded clones, a class.

-	TRBV5-8	-	13	TRBJ1-2	CAAVTGLYYGYTF	TGTGCCGCCGTAACAGGGCTATACTATGGCTACACCTTC
once	TRBV28	TRBD1	15	TRBJ1-4	CASSSGGKANEKLFF	TGTGCCAGCAGTTCAGGGGGAAAGGCTAATGAAAAACTGTTTTTT
-	TRBV12-3/TRBV12-4	-	13	TRBJ1-2	CASSTYREYGYTF	TGTGCCAGCAGTACTTACAGGGAGTATGGCTACACCTTC
few	TRBV6-5	-	15	TRBJ2-1	CASSYKRAMGNEQFF	TGTGCCAGCAGTTACAAGAGGGCCATGGGCAATGAGCAGTTCTTC
-	TRBV20-1	TRBD1	14	TRBJ2-4	CSAPNLDRADIQYF	TGCAGTGCTCCCAACCTAGACAGGGCGGACATTCAGTACTTC
few	TRBV20-1	TRBD2	15	TRBJ2-2	CSALRAAGATGELFF	TGCAGTGCTCTCAGAGCAGCGGGAGCCACCGGGGAGCTGTTTTTT
-	TRBV9	-	15	TRBJ2-5	CASSVVSGAQETQYF	TGTGCCAGCAGCGTAGTGTCAGGGGCCCAAGAGACCCAGTACTTC
many	TRBV12-3/TRBV12-4	-	13	TRBJ1-4	CASSFGASEKLFF	TGTGCCAGCAGTTTCGGTGCGTCTGAAAAACTGTTTTTT
few	TRBV24-1	-	15	TRBJ2-5	CATSDRTGLGETQYF	TGTGCCACCAGTGACCGAACAGGGTTGGGGGAGACCCAGTACTTC
few	TRBV5-1	-	14	TRBJ2-1	CASSGASFYNEQFF	TGCGCCAGCAGCGGTGCCAGCTTCTACAATGAGCAGTTCTTC
few	TRBV7-8	-	16	TRBJ2-2	CASSLGARGVTGELFF	TGTGCCAGCAGCTTAGGAGCCAGAGGGGTAACCGGGGAGCTGTTTTTT
few	TRBV5-1	-	15	TRBJ2-3	CASSVAGVITDTQYF	TGCGCCAGCAGCGTGGCCGGAGTAATCACAGATACGCAGTATTTT
-	TRBV5-5	-	16	TRBJ1-6	CASSQGSMPPNSPLHF	TGTGCCAGCAGCCAAGGGTCGATGCCCCCAAATTCACCCCTCCACTTT
few	TRBV11-2	-	14	TRBJ1-1	CASSLDRAGDKAFF	TGTGCCAGCAGCTTAGATCGAGCAGGGGATAAAGCTTTCTTT
-	TRBV12-3/TRBV12-4	-	15	TRBJ2-5	CASSAKGRGGETQYF	TGTGCCAGCAGTGCTAAAGGGCGAGGAGGAGAGACCCAGTACTTC
few	TRBV20-1	-	13	TRBJ1-5	CSAFKASSQPQHF	TGCAGTGCTTTTAAGGCGAGTAGTCAGCCCCAGCATTTT
few	TRBV20-1	-	15	TRBJ1-1	CSASGRQGINTEAFF	TGCAGTGCTAGTGGCCGGCAGGGGATTAACACTGAAGCTTTCTTT
-	TRBV11-2	TRBD2	16	TRBJ2-7	CASRRGLAGVGYEQYF	TGTGCCAGCAGAAGGGGCCTAGCGGGAGTCGGGTACGAGCAGTACTTC
few	TRBV6-5	TRBD1	12	TRBJ1-1	CASTTGAGEAFF	TGTGCCAGCACTACAGGGGCGGGGGAAGCTTTCTTT
few	TRBV15	-	17	TRBJ2-7	CATSRDRVGGQTGEQYF	TGTGCCACCAGCAGAGATCGGGTCGGGGGGCAGACCGGCGAGCAGTACTTC
-	TRBV12-3/TRBV12-4	TRBD1	16	TRBJ2-1	CASKRQGPSLTNEQFF	TGTGCCAGCAAGAGACAGGGTCCGTCCTTAACCAATGAGCAGTTCTTC
few	TRBV5-1	TRBD2	16	TRBJ2-1	CASSSGTSGNYNEQFF	TGCGCCAGCAGCTCCGGGACTAGCGGGAACTACAATGAGCAGTTCTTC
-	TRBV19	TRBD1	13	TRBJ1-2	CASSTGQLDGYTF	TGTGCCAGTAGTACGGGACAGCTTGATGGCTACACCTTC
few	TRBV28	TRBD2	15	TRBJ2-7	CASSLTTSAHYEQYF	TGTGCCAGCAGCCTAACGACTAGCGCGCACTACGAGCAGTACTTC
-	TRBV5-1	TRBD2	15	TRBJ2-1	CAGKSRALAGNEQFF	TGCGCCGGCAAGTCTAGGGCACTAGCGGGTAATGAGCAGTTCTTC
few	TRBV5-1	TRBD1	15	TRBJ2-2	CASSPRDSSTGELFF	TGCGCCAGCAGCCCTCGGGACAGCTCCACCGGGGAGCTGTTTTTT
-	TRBV5-1	TRBD1	15	TRBJ2-5	CASSFGTVLAETQYF	TGCGCCAGCAGCTTTGGGACAGTTCTGGCCGAGACCCAGTACTTC
-	TRBV5-5	TRBD2	16	TRBJ2-1	CASSYRLADSYNEQFF	TGTGCCAGCAGTTACCGACTAGCGGATTCCTACAATGAGCAGTTCTTC
few	TRBV25-1	-	15	TRBJ2-5	CASSEWGTLQETQYF	TGTGCCAGCAGTGAATGGGGGACATTACAAGAGACCCAGTACTTC
many	TRBV29-1	-	13	TRBJ2-2	CSVELDSAGELFF	TGCAGCGTTGAATTGGATTCGGCCGGGGAGCTGTTTTTT
-	TRBV5-1	TRBD2	17	TRBJ2-7	CASSKGLAGVSPYEQYF	TGCGCCAGCAGCAAGGGACTAGCGGGAGTATCGCCCTACGAGCAGTACTTC
-	TRBV2	-	15	TRBJ1-4	CASSGAGIKGEKLFF	TGTGCCAGCAGTGGGGCGGGGATAAAAGGTGAAAAACTGTTTTTT
many	TRBV5-1	TRBD1	13	TRBJ2-2	CASRDRYTGELFF	TGCGCCAGCCGGGACAGATACACCGGGGAGCTGTTTTTT
-	TRBV7-9	TRBD1	15	TRBJ2-7	CASSRRDRPSYEQYF	TGTGCCAGCAGCCGACGGGACAGGCCCTCCTACGAGCAGTACTTC
-	TRBV6-2/TRBV6-3	-	14	TRBJ2-1	CASSPTSRGRGLFF	TGTGCCAGCAGTCCCACATCCCGGGGGCGGGGCCTGTTCTTC
-	TRBV12-3/TRBV12-4	TRBD2	15	TRBJ2-5	CASSLSGSVRETQYF	TGTGCCAGCAGCCTTAGCGGGAGTGTGCGAGAGACCCAGTACTTC
-	TRBV20-1	TRBD1	18	TRBJ2-5	CSARDLRAGTGVQETQYF	TGCAGTGCTAGAGACCTTCGGGCGGGGACAGGGGTCCAAGAGACCCAGTACTTC
many	TRBV6-5	TRBD1	14	TRBJ2-2	CASSYSDRTGELFF	TGTGCCAGCAGTTACTCGGACAGGACCGGGGAGCTGTTTTTT
few	TRBV5-1	TRBD1	16	TRBJ1-1	CASSLAGRGRNTEAFF	TGCGCCAGCAGCTTGGCGGGCAGGGGGCGGAACACTGAAGCTTTCTTT
-	TRBV14	TRBD1	15	TRBJ1-2	CASSQDHRGRFGYTF	TGTGCCAGCAGCCAAGATCACAGGGGGAGGTTTGGCTACACCTTC
-	TRBV18	TRBD1	15	TRBJ2-5	CASSPPGQGGETQYF	TGTGCCAGCTCACCTCCGGGACAGGGAGGTGAGACCCAGTACTTC
few	TRBV7-2	-	16	TRBJ2-5	CASSLRPSEFLLTQYF	TGTGCCAGCAGCTTAAGGCCTTCCGAGTTTTTGTTGACCCAGTACTTC
few	TRBV12-3/TRBV12-4	TRBD1	15	TRBJ1-5	CASSEQGTGVQPQHF	TGTGCCAGCAGTGAACAGGGGACGGGGGTTCAGCCCCAGCATTTT
-	TRBV3-1	TRBD1	15	TRBJ2-7	CASSAGQGNSYEQYF	TGTGCCAGCAGCGCAGGACAGGGAAACTCCTACGAGCAGTACTTC
-	TRBV27	-	12	TRBJ1-4	CASSSRNEKLFF	TGTGCCAGCAGTTCCCGCAATGAAAAACTGTTTTTT
-	TRBV6-1	-	13	TRBJ2-5	CASRARIQETQYF	TGTGCCAGCAGAGCCAGGATCCAAGAGACCCAGTACTTC
few	TRBV20-1	-	14	TRBJ1-1	CSARDLDTYTEAFF	TGCAGTGCTAGAGATCTCGACACTTACACTGAAGCTTTCTTT
many	TRBV5-1	TRBD2	13	TRBJ2-3	CASSLSSGDTQYF	TGCGCCAGCAGCTTGTCTAGCGGGGATACGCAGTATTTT
-	TRBV7-9	-	17	TRBJ2-6	CASSLFQGRTGANVLTF	TGTGCCAGCAGCTTGTTTCAGGGCAGGACTGGGGCCAACGTCCTGACTTTC
many	TRBV5-1	TRBD2	16	TRBJ2-1	CASSTGGGISYNEQFF	TGCGCCAGCAGCACCGGGGGGGGGATCTCCTACAATGAGCAGTTCTTC
many	TRBV9	-	14	TRBJ2-7	CASSVAGSGYEQYF	TGTGCCAGCAGCGTAGCGGGATCCGGCTACGAGCAGTACTTC
-	TRBV5-6	-	15	TRBJ2-5	CASSLDESPQETQYF	TGTGCCAGCAGCCTGGACGAGTCCCCCCAAGAGACCCAGTACTTC
-	TRBV2	TRBD2	18	TRBJ2-3	CASSLRLAGPTSTDTQYF	TGTGCCAGCTCCCTGAGGCTAGCGGGGCCAACTAGCACAGATACGCAGTATTTT
-	TRBV7-9	-	14	TRBJ2-1	CASSPPVDYNEQFF	TGTGCCAGCAGCCCCCCGGTGGACTACAATGAGCAGTTCTTC
few	TRBV20-1	-	15	TRBJ2-1	CSADLNSGFNNEQFF	TGCAGTGCTGACCTGAATAGCGGTTTCAACAATGAGCAGTTCTTC